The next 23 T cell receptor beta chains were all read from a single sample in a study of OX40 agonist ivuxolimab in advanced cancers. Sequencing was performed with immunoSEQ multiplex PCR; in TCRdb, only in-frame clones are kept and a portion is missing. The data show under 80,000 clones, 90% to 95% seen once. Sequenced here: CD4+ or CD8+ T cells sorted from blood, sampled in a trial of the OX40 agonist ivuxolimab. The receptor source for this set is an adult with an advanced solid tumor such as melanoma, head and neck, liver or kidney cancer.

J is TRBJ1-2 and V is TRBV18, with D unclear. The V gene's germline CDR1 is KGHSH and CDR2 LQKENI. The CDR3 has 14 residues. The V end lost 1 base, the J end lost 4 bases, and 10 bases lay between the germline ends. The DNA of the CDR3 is TGTGCCAGCTCACCACGGGATCCTAGCTATGGCTACACCTTC. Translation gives CASSPRDPSYGYTF.

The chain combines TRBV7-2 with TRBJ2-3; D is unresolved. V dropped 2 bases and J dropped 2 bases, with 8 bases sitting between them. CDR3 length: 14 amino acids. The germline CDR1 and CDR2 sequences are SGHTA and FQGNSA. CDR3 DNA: TGTGCCAGCAGCTTAATGGCCCTCACAGATACGCAGTATTTT. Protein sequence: CASSLMALTDTQYF.

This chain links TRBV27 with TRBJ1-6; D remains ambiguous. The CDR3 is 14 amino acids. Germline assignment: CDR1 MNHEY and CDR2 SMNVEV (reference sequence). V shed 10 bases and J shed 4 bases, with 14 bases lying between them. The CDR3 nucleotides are TGTGCCACCTCTGGGGTGTCGTATAATTCACCCCTCCACTTT. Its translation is CATSGVSYNSPLHF.

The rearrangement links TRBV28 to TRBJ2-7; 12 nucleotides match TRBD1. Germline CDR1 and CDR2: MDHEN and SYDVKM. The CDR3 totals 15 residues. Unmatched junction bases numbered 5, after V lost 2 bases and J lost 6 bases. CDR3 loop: CASSLPGQGAFEQYF. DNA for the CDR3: TGTGCCAGCAGTTTACCGGGACAGGGGGCTTTCGAGCAGTACTTC.

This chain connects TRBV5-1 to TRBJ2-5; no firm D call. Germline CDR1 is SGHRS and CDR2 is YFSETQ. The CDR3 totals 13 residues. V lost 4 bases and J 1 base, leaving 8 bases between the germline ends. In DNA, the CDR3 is TGCGCCAGCAGCCCCGCAGGCCAAGAGACCCAGTACTTC. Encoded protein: CASSPAGQETQYF.

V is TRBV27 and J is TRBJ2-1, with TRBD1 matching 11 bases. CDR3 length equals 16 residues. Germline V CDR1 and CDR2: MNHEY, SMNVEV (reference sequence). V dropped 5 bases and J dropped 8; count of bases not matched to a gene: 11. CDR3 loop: CASSAGQGAGNHEQFF. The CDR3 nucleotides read TGTGCCAGCAGTGCTGGACAGGGGGCAGGTAACCATGAGCAGTTCTTC.

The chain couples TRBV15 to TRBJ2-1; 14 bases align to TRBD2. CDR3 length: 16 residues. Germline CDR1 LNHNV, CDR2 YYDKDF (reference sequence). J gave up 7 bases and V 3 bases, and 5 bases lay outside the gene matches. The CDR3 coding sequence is TGTGCCACCAGCAGCCCCGGACTAGCGGGAGGTAATGAGCAGTTCTTC. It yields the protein CATSSPGLAGGNEQFF.

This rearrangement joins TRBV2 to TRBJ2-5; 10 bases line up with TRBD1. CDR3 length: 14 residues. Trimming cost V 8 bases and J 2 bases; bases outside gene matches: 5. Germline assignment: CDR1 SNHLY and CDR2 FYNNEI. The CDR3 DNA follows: TGTGCCAGCGGGGACAGGGGAGGGCAAGAGACCCAGTACTTC. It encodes CASGDRGGQETQYF.

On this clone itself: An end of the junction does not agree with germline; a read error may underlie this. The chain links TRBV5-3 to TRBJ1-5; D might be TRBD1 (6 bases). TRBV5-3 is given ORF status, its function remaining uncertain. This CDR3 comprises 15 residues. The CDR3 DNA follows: TGTGCCAGCAGCTTGGGTCCAGGGGCGAATCAGCCCCAGCATTTT. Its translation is CASSLGPGANQPQHF.

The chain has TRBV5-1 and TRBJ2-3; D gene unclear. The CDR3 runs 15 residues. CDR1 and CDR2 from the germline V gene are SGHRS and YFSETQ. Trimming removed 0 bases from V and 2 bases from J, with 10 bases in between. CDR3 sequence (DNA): TGCGCCAGCAGCTTGGGACGTCTGGCCACAGATACGCAGTATTTT. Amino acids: CASSLGRLATDTQYF.

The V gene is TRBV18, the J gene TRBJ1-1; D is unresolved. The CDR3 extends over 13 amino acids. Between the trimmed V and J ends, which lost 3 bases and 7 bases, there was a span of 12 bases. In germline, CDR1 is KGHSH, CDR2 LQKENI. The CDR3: CASSPQTRIEAFF. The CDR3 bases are TGTGCCAGCTCACCCCAAACTCGGATTGAAGCTTTCTTT. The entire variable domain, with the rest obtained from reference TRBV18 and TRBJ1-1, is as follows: NAGVMQNPRHLVRRRGQEARLRCSPMKGHSHVYWYRQLPEEGLKFMVYLQKENIIDESGMPKERFSAEFPKEGPSILRIQQVVRGDSAAYFCASSPQTRIEAFFGQGTRLTVV.

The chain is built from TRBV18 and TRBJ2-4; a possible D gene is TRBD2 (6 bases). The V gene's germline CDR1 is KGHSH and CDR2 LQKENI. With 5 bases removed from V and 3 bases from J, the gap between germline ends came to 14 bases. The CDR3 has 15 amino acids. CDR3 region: CASSGDWGGKNIQYF. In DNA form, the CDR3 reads TGTGCCAGCTCAGGGGACTGGGGAGGCAAAAACATTCAGTACTTC.

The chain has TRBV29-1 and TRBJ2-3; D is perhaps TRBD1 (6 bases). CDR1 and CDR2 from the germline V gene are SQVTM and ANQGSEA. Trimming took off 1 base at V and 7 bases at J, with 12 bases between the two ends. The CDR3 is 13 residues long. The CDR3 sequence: CSVEGAGANTQYF. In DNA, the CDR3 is TGCAGCGTTGAAGGGGCAGGGGCGAATACGCAGTATTTT.

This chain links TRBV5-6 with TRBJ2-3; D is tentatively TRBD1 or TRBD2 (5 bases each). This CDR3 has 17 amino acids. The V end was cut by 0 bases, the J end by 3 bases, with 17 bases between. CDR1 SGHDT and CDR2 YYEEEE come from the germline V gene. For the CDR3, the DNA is TGTGCCAGCAGCTTGGCCCTGCGCCTAGGGGAGACAGATACGCAGTATTTT. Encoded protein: CASSLALRLGETDTQYF.

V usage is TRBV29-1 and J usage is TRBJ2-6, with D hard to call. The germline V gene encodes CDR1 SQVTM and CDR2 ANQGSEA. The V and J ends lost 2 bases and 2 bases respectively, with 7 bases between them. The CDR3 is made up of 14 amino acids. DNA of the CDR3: TGCAGCGTTGAAATCCAGGCTGGGGCCAACGTCCTGACTTTC. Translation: CSVEIQAGANVLTF.

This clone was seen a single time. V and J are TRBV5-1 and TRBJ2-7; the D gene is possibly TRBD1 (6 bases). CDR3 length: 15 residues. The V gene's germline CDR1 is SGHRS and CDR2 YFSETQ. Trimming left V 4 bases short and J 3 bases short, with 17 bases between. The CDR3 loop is CASSPEGDWSYEQYF. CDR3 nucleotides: TGCGCCAGCAGCCCCGAGGGGGATTGGAGCTACGAGCAGTACTTC. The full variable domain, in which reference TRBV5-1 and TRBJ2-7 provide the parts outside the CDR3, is KAGVTQTPRYLIKTRGQQVTLSCSPISGHRSVSWYQQTPGQGLQFLFEYFSETQRNKGNFPGRFSGRQFSNSRSEMNVSTLELGDSALYLCASSPEGDWSYEQYFGPGTRLTVT.

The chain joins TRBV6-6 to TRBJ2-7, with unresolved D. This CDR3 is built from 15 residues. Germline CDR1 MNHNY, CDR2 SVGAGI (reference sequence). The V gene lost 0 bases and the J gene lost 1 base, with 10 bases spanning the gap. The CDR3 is CASSYSTDISYEQYF. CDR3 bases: TGTGCCAGCAGTTACTCGACCGACATATCCTACGAGCAGTACTTC.

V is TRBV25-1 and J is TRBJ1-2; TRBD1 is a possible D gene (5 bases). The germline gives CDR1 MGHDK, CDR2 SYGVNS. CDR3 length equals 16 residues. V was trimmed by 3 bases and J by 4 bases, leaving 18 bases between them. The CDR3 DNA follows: TGTGCCAGCAGTGACCCGGGTCAGGGAGTTGGCTATGGCTACACCTTC. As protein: CASSDPGQGVGYGYTF.

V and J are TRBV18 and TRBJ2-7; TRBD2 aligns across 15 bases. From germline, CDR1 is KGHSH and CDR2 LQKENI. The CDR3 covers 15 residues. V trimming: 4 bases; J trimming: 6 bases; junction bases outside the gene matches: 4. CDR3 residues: CASSQPGLAGGEQYF. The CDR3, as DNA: TGTGCCAGCTCACAACCGGGACTAGCGGGAGGCGAGCAGTACTTC. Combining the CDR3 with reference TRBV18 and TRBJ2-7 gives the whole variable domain NAGVMQNPRHLVRRRGQEARLRCSPMKGHSHVYWYRQLPEEGLKFMVYLQKENIIDESGMPKERFSAEFPKEGPSILRIQQVVRGDSAAYFCASSQPGLAGGEQYFGPGTRLTVT.

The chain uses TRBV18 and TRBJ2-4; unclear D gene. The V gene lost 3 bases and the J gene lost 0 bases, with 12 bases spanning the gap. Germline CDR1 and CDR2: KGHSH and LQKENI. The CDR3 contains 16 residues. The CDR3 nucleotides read TGTGCCAGCTCACCCCCAGGCAGCCTAGCCAAAAACATTCAGTACTTC. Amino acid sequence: CASSPPGSLAKNIQYF.

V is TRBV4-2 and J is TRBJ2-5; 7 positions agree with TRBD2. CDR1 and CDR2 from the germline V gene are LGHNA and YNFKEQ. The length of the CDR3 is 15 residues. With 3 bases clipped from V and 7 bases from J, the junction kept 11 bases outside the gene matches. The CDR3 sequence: CASSQPTSTFGTQYF. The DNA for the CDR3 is TGTGCCAGCAGCCAGCCGACTAGCACCTTCGGGACCCAGTACTTC.

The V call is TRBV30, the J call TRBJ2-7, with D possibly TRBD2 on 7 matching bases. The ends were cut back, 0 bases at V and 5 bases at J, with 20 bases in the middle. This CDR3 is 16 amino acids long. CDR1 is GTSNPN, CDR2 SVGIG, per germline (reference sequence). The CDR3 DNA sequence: TGTGCCTGGAGTGTACGTGTGGAGGGGGGGGAGGACGAGCAGTACTTC. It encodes CAWSVRVEGGEDEQYF.

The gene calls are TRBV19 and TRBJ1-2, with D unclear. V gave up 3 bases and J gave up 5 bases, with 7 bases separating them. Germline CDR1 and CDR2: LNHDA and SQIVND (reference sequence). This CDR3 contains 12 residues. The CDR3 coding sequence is TGTGCCAGTAGTATGACCGGGTATGGCTACACCTTC. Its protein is CASSMTGYGYTF.